This passage covers 24 T cell receptor beta chains from one sample sequenced in a study of control samples from healthy donors and cancer patients. Sequenced by immunoSEQ multiplex PCR; TCRdb stores in-frame clones only, minus some. The data show about 160,000 clones, with more than 85% seen just once and approximately 5.7% held by the top ten. The sequenced sample consisted of blood. The receptors here all came from a man between 18 and 29 years old in good health.

This sequence joins TRBV27 and TRBJ2-7, with D perhaps being TRBD1 or TRBD2 (5 bases each). The CDR3 length is 14 residues. Trimming removed 3 bases at V and 1 base at J, with 10 bases between. Germline values: CDR1 MNHEY, CDR2 SMNVEV (reference sequence). For the CDR3, the DNA is TGTGCCAGCAGTTTTCTCAGGGAGTCCTACGAGCAGTACTTC. It specifies CASSFLRESYEQYF.

This sequence joins TRBV5-6 and TRBJ1-3; 7 bases line up with TRBD1. The CDR3 runs to 13 residues. The ends lost 3 bases at V and 8 bases at J; junction bases unmatched: 5. CDR1 and CDR2 from the germline V gene are SGHDT and YYEEEE. CDR3 sequence: CASSSTGSDTIYF. CDR3 sequence (DNA): TGTGCCAGCAGCTCGACAGGGTCGGACACCATATATTTT.

This sequence joins TRBV9 and TRBJ2-1; weak D call: TRBD2 (6 bases). The germline V gene encodes CDR1 SGDLS and CDR2 YYNGEE. With 2 bases removed from V and 9 bases from J, the gap between germline ends came to 18 bases. There are 15 residues in the CDR3. CDR3 nucleotides: TGTGCCAGCAGCGTGGGGGACTCGGCCTGGGGTGAGCAGTTCTTC. This encodes CASSVGDSAWGEQFF.

The genes are TRBV30 and TRBJ2-7; no reliable D call. Looked up from germline, CDR1 is GTSNPN and CDR2 is SVGIG (reference sequence). CDR3 length: 16 residues. V lost 4 bases and J lost 1, with 20 bases in between. Here the CDR3 reads CAWTIGGPSPSYEQYF. DNA for the CDR3: TGTGCCTGGACAATAGGCGGCCCAAGCCCATCCTACGAGCAGTACTTC.

The chain combines TRBV12-3 or TRBV12-4 with TRBJ2-7; the D is unclear. There are 12 residues in the CDR3. Trimming cost V 1 base and J 6 bases, with 7 bases left between them. CDR3 in DNA: TGTGCCAGCAGTTTAGGGGGTGGCGAGCAGTACTTC. Amino acid sequence: CASSLGGGEQYF.

The chain uses TRBV6-5 and TRBJ2-1; D is possibly TRBD2 (5 bases). The V gene lost 7 bases and the J gene lost 15 bases, with 28 bases spanning the gap. Germline V lookup: CDR1 MNHEY, CDR2 SVGAGI. The CDR3 totals 15 residues. The CDR3 nucleotides are TGTGCCAGCAACCAGACCGGGATTAAAAATTTGGGTCCGTTCTTC. Translation: CASNQTGIKNLGPFF.

This chain joins TRBV5-1 and TRBJ2-1; 9 bases map to TRBD2. V was pared by 4 bases and J by 4 bases, with 6 bases of the junction left unmatched. This CDR3 has 15 residues. The germline V gene has CDR1 SGHRS and CDR2 YFSETQ. The CDR3 region has the DNA TGCGCCAGCAGCGGTAGCGGGAGTACTTACAATGAGCAGTTCTTC. It yields the protein CASSGSGSTYNEQFF.

The chain joins TRBV5-6 to TRBJ2-7; D gene ambiguous. Looked up from germline, CDR1 is SGHDT and CDR2 is YYEEEE. Trimming removed 1 base from V and 3 bases from J, with 11 bases in between. The CDR3 runs 14 residues. The CDR3: CASSLIGFGYEQYF. The CDR3 nucleotides read TGTGCCAGCAGCTTGATCGGGTTCGGCTACGAGCAGTACTTC.

The chain employs TRBV10-3 and TRBJ1-5, with 7 bases identical to TRBD1. The junction had 0 bases not matched to a gene; V was cut back by 6 bases and J by 4 bases. Germline-derived CDR1 and CDR2 are ENHRY and SYGVKD. This CDR3 has 12 amino acids. For the CDR3, the DNA is TGTGCCATCAGACAGGGGAATCAGCCCCAGCATTTT. This codes for CAIRQGNQPQHF.

The sample holds one count of this clone. V is TRBV6-4 and J is TRBJ1-1; D is possibly TRBD1 (6 bases). CDR1 MRHNA and CDR2 SNTAGT come from the germline V gene. V was cut by 8 bases and J by 0 bases, with 7 bases left in between. This CDR3 contains 12 residues. CDR3 loop: CASQGMNTEAFF. In DNA, the CDR3 is TGTGCCAGCCAGGGGATGAACACTGAAGCTTTCTTT.

The genes are TRBV7-9 and TRBJ2-7; 13 nucleotides match TRBD2. Germline V gives CDR1 SEHNR, CDR2 FQNEAQ (reference sequence). The CDR3 is 15 residues long. The trim removed 4 bases at V and 5 bases at J, leaving 5 bases unmatched. The CDR3 DNA sequence: TGTGCCAGCAGCTACACTAGCGGGAGGGAAGACGAGCAGTACTTC. Amino acids: CASSYTSGREDEQYF.

The rearrangement uses TRBV3-1 (or the pseudogene TRBV3-2) and TRBJ2-2; a possible D gene is TRBD1 (6 bases). This CDR3 contains 16 residues. Between the trimmed V and J ends, which lost 0 bases and 7 bases, there was a span of 15 bases. Germline V CDR1 and CDR2: LGHDT, YNNKEL (reference sequence). The CDR3 coding sequence is TGTGCCAGCAGCCAAGATCTCCCAGGGGTTAGCGGGGAGCTGTTTTTT. Protein product: CASSQDLPGVSGELFF.

The chain recombines TRBV30 with TRBJ1-2; 9 nucleotides align to TRBD1. CDR3 length: 15 amino acids. The J segment lost 6 bases and the V segment lost 2 bases, leaving 10 bases of the junction unmatched. The germline gives CDR1 GTSNPN, CDR2 SVGIG (reference sequence). For the CDR3, the DNA is TGTGCCTGGAGTATGGGGACAGGGTTTGAGGATGGCTACACCTTC. This gives the protein CAWSMGTGFEDGYTF.

The chain couples TRBV9 to TRBJ1-1, with unresolved D. From germline, CDR1 is SGDLS and CDR2 YYNGEE. CDR3 length equals 13 residues. V shed 0 bases and J shed 2 bases, with 5 bases lying between them. In DNA form, the CDR3 reads TGTGCCAGCAGCGTAGGGATAAACACTGAAGCTTTCTTT. Translated: CASSVGINTEAFF.

V and J are TRBV6-2 or TRBV6-3 and TRBJ1-5; 11 positions agree with TRBD1. Germline V gene sequence: CDR1 MNHEY, CDR2 SVGEGT. V lost 6 bases to trimming and J lost 6 bases; unmatched junction nucleotides: 13. There are 17 residues in the CDR3. The CDR3 sequence is CASSKRTGGRGGQPQHF. The CDR3 DNA sequence: TGTGCCAGCAGCAAGAGGACAGGGGGCAGAGGAGGTCAGCCCCAGCATTTT.

The genes are TRBV7-2 and TRBJ1-1; D is undetermined. There are 14 residues in the CDR3. Germline V gene sequence: CDR1 SGHTA, CDR2 FQGNSA. V lost 0 bases, J lost 4 bases, and 9 bases lay in between. In DNA, the CDR3 is TGTGCCAGCAGCTTAGCAGGCATCGGCACTGAAGCTTTCTTT. It codes for CASSLAGIGTEAFF.

The chain is built from TRBV5-4 and TRBJ1-4, with 7 bases aligning to TRBD1. There are 14 residues in the CDR3. The V segment lost 5 bases and the J segment 8 bases; nucleotides outside the gene matches: 9. Germline CDR1 and CDR2: SGHNT and YYREEE (reference sequence). CDR3 DNA sequence: TGTGCCAGCAGAGATGCCCAGGGGGGCGAAAAACTGTTTTTT. Protein sequence: CASRDAQGGEKLFF.

This rearrangement joins TRBV5-6 to TRBJ2-1; 11 nucleotides match TRBD2. The CDR3 length is 15 residues. Germline lookup yields CDR1 SGHDT and CDR2 YYEEEE. The V segment lost 4 bases and the J segment 4 bases; nucleotides outside the gene matches: 4. The CDR3 loop reads CASSPGLAEYNEQFF. The CDR3, as DNA: TGTGCCAGCAGCCCGGGACTAGCGGAATACAATGAGCAGTTCTTC.

The V call is TRBV4-1, the J call TRBJ1-5; no clear D. CDR3 length equals 13 residues. Between the trimmed V and J ends, which lost 1 base and 7 bases, there was a span of 8 bases. Germline CDR1 MGHRA, CDR2 YSYEKL. This CDR3 is CASSQVGEQPQHF. The CDR3, as DNA: TGCGCCAGCAGCCAAGTAGGCGAACAGCCCCAGCATTTT.

Worth noting for this clone: At one of its ends the junction is not consistent with the germline gene, which may arise from a read error. This rearrangement joins TRBV4-2 to TRBJ2-2; maybe TRBD2 (5 bases). Germline V gives CDR1 LGHNA, CDR2 YNFKEQ. The CDR3 contains 17 residues. CDR3 bases: TGTGCCAGCCGCCAAAGGAGCCGGGAAGGTGGCACCGGGGAGCTGTTTTTT. It yields the protein CASRQRSREGGTGELFF.

This rearrangement joins TRBV6-4 to TRBJ1-5, with 9 bases lining up with TRBD1. CDR1 is MRHNA and CDR2 is SNTAGT in the germline V gene. The CDR3 spans 15 residues. V shed 5 bases and J 6 bases; nucleotides not matched to a gene: 8. This CDR3 is CASSPIQGAGQPQHF. The CDR3 nucleotides read TGTGCCAGCAGTCCCATACAGGGGGCGGGTCAGCCCCAGCATTTT.

The chain recombines TRBV27 with TRBJ2-2, with D maybe TRBD1 (6 bases). Germline lookup yields CDR1 MNHEY and CDR2 SMNVEV (reference sequence). Trimming took 1 base from V and 6 from J, leaving 15 bases between them. CDR3 length: 16 amino acids. The CDR3 loop is CASSLWDTPSAGELFF. DNA for the CDR3: TGTGCCAGCAGTTTATGGGACACCCCTTCGGCCGGGGAGCTGTTTTTT.

Here the CDR3 reads CATSRDQPGRGREQYF. Written as DNA, the CDR3 is TGTGCCACCAGCAGAGATCAGCCAGGGAGGGGTCGCGAGCAGTACTTC. J is TRBJ2-7 and V is TRBV15; the match to TRBD2 covers 7 bases. This CDR3 is built from 16 residues. Germline trimming cut 0 bases from V and 6 bases from J; bases unmatched to any gene: 11. Germline CDR1 LNHNV, CDR2 YYDKDF (reference sequence).

The chain couples TRBV2 to TRBJ1-6, with TRBD1 identical over 8 bases. The CDR3 totals 13 residues. CDR1 and CDR2 (germline): SNHLY, FYNNEI. V lost 7 bases to trimming and J lost 9 bases; unmatched junction nucleotides: 5. Here the CDR3 DNA reads TGTGCCAGCAAAGACAGGGGTGGTTCACCCCTCCACTTT. Translated, it gives CASKDRGGSPLHF.